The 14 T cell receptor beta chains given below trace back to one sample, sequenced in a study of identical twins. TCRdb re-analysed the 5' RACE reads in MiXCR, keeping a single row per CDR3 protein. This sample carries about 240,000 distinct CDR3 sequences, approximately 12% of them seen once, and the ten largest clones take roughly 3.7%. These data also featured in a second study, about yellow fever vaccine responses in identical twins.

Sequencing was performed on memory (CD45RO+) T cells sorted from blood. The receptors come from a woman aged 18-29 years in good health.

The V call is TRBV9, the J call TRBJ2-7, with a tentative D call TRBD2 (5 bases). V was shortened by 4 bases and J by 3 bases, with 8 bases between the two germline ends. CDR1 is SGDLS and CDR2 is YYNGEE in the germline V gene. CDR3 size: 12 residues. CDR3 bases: TGTGCCAGCAGCAAGAGCGGCTACGAGCAGTACTTC. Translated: CASSKSGYEQYF.

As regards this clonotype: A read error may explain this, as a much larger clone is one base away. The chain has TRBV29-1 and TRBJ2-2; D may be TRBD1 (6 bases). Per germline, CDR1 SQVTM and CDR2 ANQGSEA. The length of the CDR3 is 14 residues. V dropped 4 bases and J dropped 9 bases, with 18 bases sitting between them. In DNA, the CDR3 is TGCAGCGTTGGTGAACAGGGTGGAACCCGGGAGCTGTTTTTT. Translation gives CSVGEQGGTRELFF.

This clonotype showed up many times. For the CDR3, the DNA is TGCAGTGCTAGAGGGGCCCGGGACTCCGAGACCCAGTACTTC. It encodes CSARGARDSETQYF. The rearrangement links TRBV20-1 to TRBJ2-5; TRBD2 might be the D (6 bases). Germline lookup yields CDR1 DFQATT and CDR2 SNEGSKA (reference sequence). V lost 1 base, J lost 5 bases, and 14 bases lay in between. The CDR3 sequence is 14 residues long.

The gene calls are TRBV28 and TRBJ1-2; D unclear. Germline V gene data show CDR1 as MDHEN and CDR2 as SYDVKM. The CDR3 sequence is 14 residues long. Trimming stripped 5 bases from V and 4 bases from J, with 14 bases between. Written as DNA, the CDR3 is TGTGCCAGCAGTCCACCTACTGGTTTCTATGGCTACACCTTC. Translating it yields CASSPPTGFYGYTF.

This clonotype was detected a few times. The CDR3 loop reads CATSDPGQGLNTGELFF. DNA for the CDR3: TGTGCCACCAGTGATCCGGGACAGGGCTTGAACACCGGGGAGCTGTTTTTT. This chain links TRBV24-1 with TRBJ2-2, with 9 bases matching TRBD1. Germline V gives CDR1 KGHDR, CDR2 SFDVKD. The CDR3 is 17 residues long. The V segment lost 3 bases and the J segment 1 base; nucleotides outside the gene matches: 5.

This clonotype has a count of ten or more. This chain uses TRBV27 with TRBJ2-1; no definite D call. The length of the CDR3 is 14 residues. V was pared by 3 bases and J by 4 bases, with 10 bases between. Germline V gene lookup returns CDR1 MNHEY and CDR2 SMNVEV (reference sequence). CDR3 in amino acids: CASSLAESYNEQFF. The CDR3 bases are TGTGCCAGCAGTTTGGCGGAGTCTTACAATGAGCAGTTCTTC.

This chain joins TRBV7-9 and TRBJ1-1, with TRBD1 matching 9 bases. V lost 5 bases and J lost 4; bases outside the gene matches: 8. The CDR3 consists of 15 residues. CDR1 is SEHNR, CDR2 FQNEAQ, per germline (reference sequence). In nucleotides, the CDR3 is TGTGCCAGCAGCCCGCAGACAGGGGGAGGCACTGAAGCTTTCTTT. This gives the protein CASSPQTGGGTEAFF.

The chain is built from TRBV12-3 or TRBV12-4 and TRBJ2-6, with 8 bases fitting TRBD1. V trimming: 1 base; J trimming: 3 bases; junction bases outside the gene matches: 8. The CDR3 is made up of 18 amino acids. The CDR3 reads CASSLGGRGLFGANVLTF. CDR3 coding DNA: TGTGCCAGCAGTTTAGGCGGCAGGGGGCTATTTGGGGCCAACGTCCTGACTTTC.

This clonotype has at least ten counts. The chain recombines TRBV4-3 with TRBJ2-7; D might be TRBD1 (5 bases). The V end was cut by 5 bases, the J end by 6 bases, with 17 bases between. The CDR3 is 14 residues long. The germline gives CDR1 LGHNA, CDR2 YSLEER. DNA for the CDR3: TGCGCCAGCAGCTTCCGAGGACATACCTCCGAGCAGTACTTC. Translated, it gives CASSFRGHTSEQYF.

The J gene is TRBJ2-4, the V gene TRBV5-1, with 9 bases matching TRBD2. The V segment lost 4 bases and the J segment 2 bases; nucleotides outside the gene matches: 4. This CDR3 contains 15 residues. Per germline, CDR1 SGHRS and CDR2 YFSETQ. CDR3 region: CASSPGTSSKNIQYF. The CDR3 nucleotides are TGCGCCAGCAGCCCCGGGACTAGCTCCAAAAACATTCAGTACTTC.

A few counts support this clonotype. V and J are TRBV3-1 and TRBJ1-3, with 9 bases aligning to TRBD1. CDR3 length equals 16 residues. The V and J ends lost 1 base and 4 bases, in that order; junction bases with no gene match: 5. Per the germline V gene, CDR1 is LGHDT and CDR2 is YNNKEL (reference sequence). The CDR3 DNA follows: TGTGCCAGCAGCCAAGCCTCCGGGACAGGGGGAAACACCATATATTTT. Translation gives CASSQASGTGGNTIYF.

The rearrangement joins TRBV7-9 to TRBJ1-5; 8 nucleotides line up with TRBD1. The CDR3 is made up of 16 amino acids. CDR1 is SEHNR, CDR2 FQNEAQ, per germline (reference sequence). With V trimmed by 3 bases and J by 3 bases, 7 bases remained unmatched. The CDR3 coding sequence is TGTGCCAGCAGCTTCTTCGGACAGGGTATCAATCAGCCCCAGCATTTT. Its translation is CASSFFGQGINQPQHF.

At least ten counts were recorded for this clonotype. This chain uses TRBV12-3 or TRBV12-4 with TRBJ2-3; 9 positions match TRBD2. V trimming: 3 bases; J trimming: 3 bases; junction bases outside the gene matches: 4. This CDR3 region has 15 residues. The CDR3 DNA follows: TGTGCCAGCAGTTTGGTGGCGGGGGGGACAGATACGCAGTATTTT. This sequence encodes CASSLVAGGTDTQYF.

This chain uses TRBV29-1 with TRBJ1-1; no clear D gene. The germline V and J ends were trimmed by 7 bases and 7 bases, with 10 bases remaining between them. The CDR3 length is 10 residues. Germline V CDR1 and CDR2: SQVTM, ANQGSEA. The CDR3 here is CSGGGLEAFF. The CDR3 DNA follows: TGCAGCGGGGGTGGTCTTGAAGCTTTCTTT.